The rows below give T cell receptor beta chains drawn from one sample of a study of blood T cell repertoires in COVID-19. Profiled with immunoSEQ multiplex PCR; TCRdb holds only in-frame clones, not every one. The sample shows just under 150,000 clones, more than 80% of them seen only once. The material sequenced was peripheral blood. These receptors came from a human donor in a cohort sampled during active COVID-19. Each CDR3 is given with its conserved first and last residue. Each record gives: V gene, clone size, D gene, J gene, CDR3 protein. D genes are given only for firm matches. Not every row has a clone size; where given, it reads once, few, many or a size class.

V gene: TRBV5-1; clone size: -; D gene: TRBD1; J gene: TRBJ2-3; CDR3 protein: CASSYRTGEGDTQYF
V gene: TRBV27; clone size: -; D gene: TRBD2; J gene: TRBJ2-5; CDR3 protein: CASSSRLAQETQYF
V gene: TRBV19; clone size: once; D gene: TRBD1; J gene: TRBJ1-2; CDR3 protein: CASSIYQGDYGYTF
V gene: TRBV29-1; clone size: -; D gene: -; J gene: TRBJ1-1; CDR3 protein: CSVQGNTEAFF
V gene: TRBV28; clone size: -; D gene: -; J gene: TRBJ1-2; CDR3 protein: CASRRSGQNYGYTF
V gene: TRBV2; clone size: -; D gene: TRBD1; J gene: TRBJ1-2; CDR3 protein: CASSGLGQASFF
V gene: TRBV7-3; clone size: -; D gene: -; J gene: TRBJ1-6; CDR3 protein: CASSLNGLAASPLHF
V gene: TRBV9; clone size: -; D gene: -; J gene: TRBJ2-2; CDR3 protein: CASSVAGGHNTGELFF
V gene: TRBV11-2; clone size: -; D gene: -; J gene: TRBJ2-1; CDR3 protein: CASSADTSNAYNEQFF
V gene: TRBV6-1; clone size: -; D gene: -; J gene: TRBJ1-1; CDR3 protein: CASSELVTEAFF
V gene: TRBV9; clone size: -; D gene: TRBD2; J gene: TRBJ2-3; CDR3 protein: CASSAGTTTSSSTDTQYF
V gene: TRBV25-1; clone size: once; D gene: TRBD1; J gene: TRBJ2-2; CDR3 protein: CASSGGQGSPGELFF
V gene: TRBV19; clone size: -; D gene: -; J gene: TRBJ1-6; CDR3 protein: CASSIQGTNFSPLHF
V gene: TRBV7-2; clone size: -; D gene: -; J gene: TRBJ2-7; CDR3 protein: CASSLGSGYEQYF
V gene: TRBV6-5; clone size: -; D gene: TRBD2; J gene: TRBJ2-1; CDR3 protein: CASSFSTSGKVFEQFF
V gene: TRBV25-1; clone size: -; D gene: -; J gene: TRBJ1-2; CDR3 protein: CASSGTVMGYGYTF
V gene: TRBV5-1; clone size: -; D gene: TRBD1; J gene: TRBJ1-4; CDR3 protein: CASSWQGEVNEKLFF
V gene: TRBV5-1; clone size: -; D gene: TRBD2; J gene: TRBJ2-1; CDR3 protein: CASSPGVVAGVYNEQFF
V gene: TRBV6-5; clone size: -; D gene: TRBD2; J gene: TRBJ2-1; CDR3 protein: CASSYPGTRYNEQFF
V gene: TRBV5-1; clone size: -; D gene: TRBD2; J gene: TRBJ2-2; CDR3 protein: CASSLSNLAGGSRTGELFF
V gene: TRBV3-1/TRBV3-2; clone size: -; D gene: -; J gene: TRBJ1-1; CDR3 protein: CASSQDLGGVEAFF
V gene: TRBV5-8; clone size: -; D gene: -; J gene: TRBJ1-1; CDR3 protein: CASSTRQTNTEAFF
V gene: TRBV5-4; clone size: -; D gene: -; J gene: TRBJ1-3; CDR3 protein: CASEGGEGLSGNTIYF
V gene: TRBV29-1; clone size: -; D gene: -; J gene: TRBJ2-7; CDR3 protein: CSVEGPLLYEQYF
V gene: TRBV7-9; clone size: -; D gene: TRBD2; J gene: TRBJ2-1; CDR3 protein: CASSHTSGRVNEQFF
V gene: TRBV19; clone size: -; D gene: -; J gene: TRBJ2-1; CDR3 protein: CASSILQGTSSYNEQFF
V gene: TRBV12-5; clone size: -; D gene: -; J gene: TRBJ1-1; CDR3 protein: CASGPIGVATEAFF
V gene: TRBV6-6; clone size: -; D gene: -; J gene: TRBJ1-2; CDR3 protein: CASSFTGPPGGGYTF
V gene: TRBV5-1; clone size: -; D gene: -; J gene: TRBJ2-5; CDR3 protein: CASSSGETQYF
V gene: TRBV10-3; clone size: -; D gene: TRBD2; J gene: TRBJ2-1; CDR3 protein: CASGLAGGQGEQFF
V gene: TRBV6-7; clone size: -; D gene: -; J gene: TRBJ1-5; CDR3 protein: CAWEIGWDQPQHF
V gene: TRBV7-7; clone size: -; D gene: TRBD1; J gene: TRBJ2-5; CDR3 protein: CASSLATGIETQYF
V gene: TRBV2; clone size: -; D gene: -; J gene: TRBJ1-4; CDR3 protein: CASSLRTVGNEKLFF
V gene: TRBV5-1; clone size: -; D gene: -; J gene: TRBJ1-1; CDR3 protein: CASSQQGSNTEAFF
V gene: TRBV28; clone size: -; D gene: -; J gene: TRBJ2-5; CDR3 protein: CASSSRVGGGETQYF
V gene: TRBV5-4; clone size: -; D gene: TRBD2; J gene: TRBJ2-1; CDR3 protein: CASSFVAGGPGEQFF
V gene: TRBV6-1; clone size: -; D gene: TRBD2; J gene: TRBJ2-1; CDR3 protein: CASREAGGPTEQFF
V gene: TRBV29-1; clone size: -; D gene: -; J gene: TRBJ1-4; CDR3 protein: CSVEADSSNEKLFF
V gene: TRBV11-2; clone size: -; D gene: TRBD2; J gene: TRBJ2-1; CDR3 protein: CASSLVGLAGAVNEQFF
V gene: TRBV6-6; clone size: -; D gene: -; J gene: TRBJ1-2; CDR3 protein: CASSYSGGVYGYTF
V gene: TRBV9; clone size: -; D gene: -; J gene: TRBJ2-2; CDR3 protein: CASSVVAGANTGELFF
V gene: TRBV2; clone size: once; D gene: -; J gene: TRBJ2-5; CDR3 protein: CASTTGRQETQYF
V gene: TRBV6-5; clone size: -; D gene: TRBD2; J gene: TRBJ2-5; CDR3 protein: CASTPLAGGQETQYF
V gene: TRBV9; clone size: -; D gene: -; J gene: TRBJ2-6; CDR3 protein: CASSGSGTGANVLTF
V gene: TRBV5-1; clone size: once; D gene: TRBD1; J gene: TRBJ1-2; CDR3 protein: CASSFGQGPNYGYTF
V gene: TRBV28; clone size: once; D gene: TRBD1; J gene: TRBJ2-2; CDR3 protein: CASSMDRGRGGELFF
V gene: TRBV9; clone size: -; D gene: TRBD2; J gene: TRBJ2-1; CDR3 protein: CASTRGLGLTYNEQFF